Described below is a single T cell receptor (beta chain) sequence and its context. The time point was: newly diagnosed GD, antithyroid drugs for less than 3 months. PBMC-extracted RNA yielded the TCR library. The patients included were those that came from an endocrinology department in Xi'an, China. The CDR3 has 18 amino acids. Deletions cut 0 bases from V and 1 base from J, with 18 bases between. From germline, CDR1 is LGHDT and CDR2 YNNKEL (reference sequence). The data belong to a study of regulatory T cells in long-lasting Graves disease. Arm-PCR of CDR3 regions and iRepertoire HTBI primers were the basis on which TCR beta libraries were built. TCRdb re-called the multiplex PCR reads with MiXCR, one entry per CDR3 protein. This table has about 530,000 distinct CDR3 sequences, more than 15% appearing once. Separately, the same data were catalogued under a study of T cells in Graves' hyperthyroidism and ophthalmopathy. From that study: Patients showing uncontrolled infection, other autoimmune disease, pregnancy or lactation were ineligible. The blood repertoire included most of the expanded thyroid clonotypes above 0.001.

This rearrangement joins TRBV3-1 to TRBJ1-1; tentative D call: TRBD1 (6 bases). This clonotype was obtained from a woman aged 40 to 65 with Graves disease. The sample in question was peripheral blood mononuclear cells (PBMCs), obtained at new diagnosis, from a patient treated with antithyroid drugs. The CDR3 spells CASSQDEVWGAKNTEAFF. The CDR3 bases are TGTGCCAGCAGCCAAGACGAGGTCTGGGGGGCCAAGAACACTGAAGCTTTCTTT.